The 11 T cell receptor beta chains reported below all come from one sample, sequenced in a study of CXCR3-negative and CXCR3-positive naive CD8 T cells. Study-wide points: The study found more hydrophobic TRB CDR3s in CXCR3-positive naive cells than in CXCR3-negative naive cells.

UMI-tagged TRB cDNA libraries were built via 5' RACE. TCRdb re-called the 5' RACE reads; every CDR3 protein appears as one record, without DNA. This sample contains some 100,000 distinct CDR3 sequences. The antigens these receptors bind are not known. Sample: naive CXCR3+ CD8+ T cells from blood. As to subset: CD45RO-CCR7+CD27+CD95- naive CD8+ T cells expressing CXCR3 (TNR3+). The receptors derive from a human donor in good health. Some clones in this sample may be carry-over from other donors' samples.

The chain links TRBV6-2 or TRBV6-3 to TRBJ1-2; TCRdb selects TRBD1, and the lack of DNA leaves this call unchecked. The CDR3 length is 17 residues. CDR1 is MNHEY and CDR2 is SVGEGT in the germline V gene. The CDR3 reads CASSDRGLPTFNYGYTF.

This sequence joins TRBV7-6 and TRBJ2-3. Germline V gene sequence: CDR1 SGHVS, CDR2 FNYEAQ. The CDR3 runs 15 residues. This chain's CDR3 is CASSLGLLDTDTQYF. The whole variable domain, filled in from reference TRBV7-6 and TRBJ2-3, reads GAGVSQSPRYKVTKRGQDVALRCDPISGHVSLYWYRQALGQGPEFLTYFNYEAQQDKSGLPNDRFSAERPEGSISTLTIQRTEQRDSAMYRCASSLGLLDTDTQYFGPGTRLTVL.

The V gene is TRBV14, the J gene TRBJ2-1; TCRdb names TRBD2, which stays unverified in the absence of DNA. There are 16 residues in the CDR3. Germline lookup yields CDR1 SGHDN and CDR2 FVKESK. CDR3 in amino acids: CASSHRTSGLYNEQFF.

This chain links TRBV7-9 with TRBJ2-7; TCRdb lists TRBD2, though no DNA is available to test this call. Germline CDR1 reads SEHNR; CDR2 reads FQNEAQ (reference sequence). This CDR3 has 14 amino acids. The CDR3: CASSGGYDRDEQYF.

The chain couples TRBV20-1 to TRBJ2-7; the D call from TCRdb, TRBD1, cannot be confirmed without DNA. Germline CDR1 is DFQATT and CDR2 is SNEGSKA (reference sequence). The CDR3 runs 14 residues. This chain's CDR3 is CSARGDITVYEQYF.

The V gene is TRBV6-2 or TRBV6-3, the J gene TRBJ2-2; absent DNA, TCRdb's TRBD1 call cannot be checked. This CDR3 comprises 15 residues. The germline V gene has CDR1 MNHEY and CDR2 SVGEGT. The CDR3 region is CASSYLTGNTGELFF.

The chain joins TRBV4-2 to TRBJ1-1. This CDR3 has 16 residues. The V gene's germline CDR1 is LGHNA and CDR2 YNFKEQ. This chain's CDR3 is CASSSRQGTGDTEAFF.

The rearrangement joins TRBV27 to TRBJ2-1; TCRdb selects TRBD2, and the lack of DNA leaves this call unchecked. CDR1 is MNHEY and CDR2 is SMNVEV in the germline V gene (reference sequence). The CDR3 loop spans 16 amino acids. CDR3 loop: CASSPTGLAVYNEQFF.

The chain links TRBV20-1 to TRBJ2-2; checking the TCRdb D call of TRBD1 is not possible without DNA. The germline CDR1 and CDR2 sequences are DFQATT and SNEGSKA (reference sequence). The CDR3 runs 15 residues. CDR3 sequence: CSARLGARVTGELFF.

The chain joins TRBV5-1 to TRBJ2-7; TCRdb's D call of TRBD1 is untestable without DNA. CDR1 is SGHRS and CDR2 is YFSETQ in the germline V gene. The CDR3 spans 14 residues. The CDR3 reads CASSQGMIDREQYF.

The chain links TRBV7-8 to TRBJ2-6; the D call from TCRdb, TRBD2, cannot be confirmed without DNA. Germline CDR1 is SGHVS and CDR2 is FQNEAQ. This CDR3 comprises 17 residues. CDR3 in amino acids: CASSASSGGFGANVLTF.